The 15 T cell receptor beta chains given below trace back to one sample, sequenced in a study of blood T cell repertoires in COVID-19. Sequencing was performed with immunoSEQ multiplex PCR; in TCRdb, only in-frame clones are kept and a portion is missing. The sample includes a few hundred thousand clones, 85% seen only once; the top ten take around 6.9%. Material for sequencing was peripheral blood. The receptors come from a human donor in a cohort sampled during active COVID-19.

This clone was seen a few times. V and J are TRBV27 and TRBJ1-6; TRBD1 matches 9 bases. Trimming cost V 4 bases and J 6 bases; bases outside gene matches: 1. The germline V gene has CDR1 MNHEY and CDR2 SMNVEV (reference sequence). The CDR3 is made up of 14 amino acids. CDR3 nucleotides: TGTGCCAGCAGTTCGACAGGGGGTAATTCACCCCTCCACTTT. Translation: CASSSTGGNSPLHF.

The chain employs TRBV5-5 and TRBJ1-2; perhaps TRBD1 as D (6 bases). CDR3 length equals 16 residues. Deletions cut 4 bases from V and 2 bases from J, with 18 bases between. Germline V CDR1 and CDR2: SGHKS, YYEKEE (reference sequence). CDR3 in DNA: TGTGCCAGCAGCCGACAGGTTGGACAGAGCAACTATGGCTACACCTTC. It translates to CASSRQVGQSNYGYTF.

V gene TRBV5-1 combines with J gene TRBJ2-3; no clear D. The germline V gene has CDR1 SGHRS and CDR2 YFSETQ. Trimming took off 0 bases at V and 2 bases at J, with 4 bases between the two ends. The CDR3 sequence is 13 residues long. CDR3 nucleotide sequence: TGCGCCAGCAGCTTGGTCCTCACAGATACGCAGTATTTT. It yields the protein CASSLVLTDTQYF.

Remarks on this clone: This same CDR3 is encoded by further DNA sequences in the sample. The chain is built from TRBV30 and TRBJ2-3, with a possible D match to TRBD1 (6 bases). CDR3 length: 13 residues. Germline V CDR1 and CDR2: GTSNPN, SVGIG (reference sequence). V shed 3 bases and J shed 1 base, with 8 bases lying between them. CDR3 residues: CAWSAGGTDTQYF. CDR3 in DNA: TGTGCCTGGAGCGCAGGGGGCACAGATACGCAGTATTTT.

The chain recombines TRBV29-1 with TRBJ2-7, with 10 nucleotides matching TRBD1. The CDR3 totals 15 residues. V shed 3 bases and J 5 bases; nucleotides not matched to a gene: 10. Germline V gene lookup returns CDR1 SQVTM and CDR2 ANQGSEA. CDR3 in DNA: TGCAGCGTTGAGCTCGGGACAGGGGAATTCCACGAGCAGTACTTC. This codes for CSVELGTGEFHEQYF.

V gene TRBV13 combines with J gene TRBJ1-2, with 11 bases that match TRBD1. J gave up 7 bases and V 3 bases, and 1 base lay outside the gene matches. This CDR3 has 13 amino acids. Germline-derived CDR1 and CDR2 are PRHDT and FYEKMQ (reference sequence). The CDR3 is CASSLGTGGGYTF. The CDR3 region has the DNA TGTGCCAGCAGCTTGGGGACAGGGGGTGGCTACACCTTC.

The chain joins TRBV5-1 to TRBJ2-2, with D possibly TRBD1 on 5 matching bases. The V gene lost 0 bases and the J gene lost 3 bases, with 18 bases spanning the gap. The germline V gene has CDR1 SGHRS and CDR2 YFSETQ. The CDR3 extends over 18 amino acids. The CDR3 nucleotides read TGCGCCAGCAGCTTGGTAGGGGCCCAAAAAAACGACACCGGGGAGCTGTTTTTT. It specifies CASSLVGAQKNDTGELFF.

The chain is built from TRBV5-4 and TRBJ1-1; perhaps TRBD1 as D (6 bases). Germline values: CDR1 SGHNT, CDR2 YYREEE (reference sequence). Trimming shortened V by 4 bases and J by 1 base, and 14 bases separated the two germline ends. The CDR3 consists of 15 residues. CDR3 coding DNA: TGTGCCAGCAGCGCACCCGGGACACCGAACACTGAAGCTTTCTTT. Protein product: CASSAPGTPNTEAFF.

As for this clone: The same CDR3 is also encoded by other DNA sequences in this sample. The CDR3, as DNA: TGCGCCAGCAGCGCGGACAGGGTATATGGCTACACCTTC. As protein: CASSADRVYGYTF. The genes are TRBV5-1 and TRBJ1-2, with TRBD1 identical over 8 bases. CDR3 length equals 13 residues. Germline lookup yields CDR1 SGHRS and CDR2 YFSETQ. The V gene end was trimmed by 4 bases and the J gene end by 5 bases; junction bases not matched to a gene: 4.

This chain connects TRBV25-1 to TRBJ2-7; D uncertain. Germline V CDR1 and CDR2: MGHDK, SYGVNS. With 6 bases removed from V and 4 bases from J, the gap between germline ends came to 7 bases. The CDR3 covers 11 residues. This CDR3 is CASRGFYEQYF. DNA of the CDR3: TGTGCCAGCAGGGGCTTTTACGAGCAGTACTTC.

The rearrangement uses TRBV6-5 and TRBJ2-3, with a tentative D call TRBD2 (5 bases). CDR1 and CDR2 (germline): MNHEY, SVGAGI. Between the trimmed V and J ends, which lost 0 bases and 4 bases, there was a span of 11 bases. The CDR3 extends over 15 amino acids. CDR3 sequence: CASSYSSSRADTQYF. The CDR3 nucleotides read TGTGCCAGCAGTTACTCGTCATCGAGGGCAGATACGCAGTATTTT.

V gene TRBV13 combines with J gene TRBJ1-3; no firm D call. This CDR3 is built from 13 residues. Germline lookup yields CDR1 PRHDT and CDR2 FYEKMQ (reference sequence). V lost 5 bases to trimming and J lost 4 bases, with 9 bases between them. As DNA, the CDR3 is TGTGCCAGCAGCCCCCGCAGGGGAAACACCATATATTTT. Residues: CASSPRRGNTIYF. The variable domain in full, completed from reference TRBV13 and TRBJ1-3, reads AAGVIQSPRHLIKEKRETATLKCYPIPRHDTVYWYQQGPGQDPQFLISFYEKMQSDKGSIPDRFSAQQFSDYHSELNMSSLELGDSALYFCASSPRRGNTIYFGEGSWLTVV.

The J gene is TRBJ1-4, the V gene TRBV2, with no clear D. Germline V gene data show CDR1 as SNHLY and CDR2 as FYNNEI. Trimming removed 6 bases at V and 3 bases at J, with 8 bases between. The CDR3 is 13 residues long. The CDR3: CASRGGPNEKLFF. CDR3 coding DNA: TGTGCCAGCAGGGGAGGTCCTAATGAAAAACTGTTTTTT.

V gene TRBV5-1 combines with J gene TRBJ1-3, with a weak D call TRBD1 (5 bases). The CDR3 has 14 residues. With 4 bases removed from V and 4 bases from J, the gap between germline ends came to 12 bases. CDR1 is SGHRS, CDR2 YFSETQ, per germline. The CDR3 is CASSQGGVGNTIYF. Here the CDR3 DNA reads TGCGCCAGCAGCCAAGGAGGGGTCGGAAACACCATATATTTT.

V is TRBV7-3 and J is TRBJ2-1, with 8 bases fitting TRBD2. Trimming took 3 bases from V and 7 from J; bases not matched to a gene: 17. The length of the CDR3 is 18 residues. Looked up from germline, CDR1 is SGHTA and CDR2 is FQGTGA. The CDR3: CASSFNTSRGAPYNEQFF. CDR3 in DNA: TGTGCCAGCAGCTTCAACACGTCGCGGGGGGCCCCTTATAATGAGCAGTTCTTC.